This T cell receptor beta chain stems from a study of blood T cell repertoires in COVID-19. As for the study in general: The United States, Italy and Spain supplied acute and convalescent COVID-19 samples. The cDNA or gDNA used as material had been derived from T cells, B-cell-depleted T cells, or PBMCs.

This clone was found a few times. Individuals drawn from 24 US areas were about 18 to 90 years old. Allocation to cohorts depended on clinical history reported by the participants. Germline CDR1 is KGHSH and CDR2 is LQKENI. The CDR3 contains 20 residues. V was pared by 1 base and J by 8 bases, with 15 bases of the junction left unmatched. The repertoire was sequenced with immunoSEQ multiplex PCR; TCRdb's copy has only in-frame clones and lacks some. The sample holds approximately 190,000 clones, 84% seen once. The sample comprised PBMCs or T cells enriched from blood (not recorded which). V and J are TRBV18 and TRBJ1-6, with 12 bases fitting TRBD1. This sequence was found in a woman under 40 who had been exposed to COVID-19. The CDR3 region is CASSPLPGPGQGALYSPLHF. The CDR3 bases are TGTGCCAGCTCACCACTCCCCGGACCGGGACAGGGGGCTTTATATTCACCCCTCCACTTT. The full variable domain, its missing parts supplied by reference TRBV18 and TRBJ1-6, is NAGVMQNPRHLVRRRGQEARLRCSPMKGHSHVYWYRQLPEEGLKFMVYLQKENIIDESGMPKERFSAEFPKEGPSILRIQQVVRGDSAAYFCASSPLPGPGQGALYSPLHFGNGTRLTVT.